The 19 T cell receptor beta chains listed next were all sequenced from one sample in a study of identical twins. TCRdb passed the 5' RACE reads through MiXCR, listing each CDR3 protein once. The sample lists about 890,000 distinct CDR3 sequences, roughly an eighth occurring once. These same records also appear under a second study, on yellow fever vaccine responses in identical twins.

The sequencing input was PBMCs. The receptors here all came from a woman aged 18 to 35 in good health.

The CDR3 sequence: CASSLRTSGGTYEQYF. The CDR3 coding sequence is TGCGCCAGCAGCCTTCGGACTAGCGGGGGTACCTACGAGCAGTACTTC. V is TRBV5-1 and J is TRBJ2-7; the match to TRBD2 covers 13 bases. The germline CDR1 and CDR2 sequences are SGHRS and YFSETQ. This CDR3 is built from 16 residues. The V gene end was trimmed by 4 bases and the J gene end by 2 bases; junction bases not matched to a gene: 6.

This clonotype was counted at least ten times. The chain links TRBV3-1 to TRBJ2-3; D may be TRBD2 (6 bases). The CDR3 has 15 amino acids. Trimming stripped 0 bases from V and 5 bases from J, with 12 bases between. CDR1 is LGHDT and CDR2 is YNNKEL in the germline V gene (reference sequence). In DNA, the CDR3 is TGTGCCAGCAGCCAAGATCCGCGGGGTGGAGATACGCAGTATTTT. Its translation is CASSQDPRGGDTQYF.

This clonotype appeared a few times. V gene TRBV18 combines with J gene TRBJ2-4; D tentatively reads TRBD1 or TRBD2 (6 bases each). Germline assignment: CDR1 KGHSH and CDR2 LQKENI. The CDR3 extends over 14 amino acids. Trimming left V 2 bases short and J 8 bases short, with 13 bases between. The CDR3 loop reads CASSPGGGMDIQYF. In DNA form, the CDR3 reads TGTGCCAGCTCACCAGGAGGGGGTATGGACATTCAGTACTTC.

This clonotype turned up a few times. CDR3 amino acids: CATSDLTGFGQFF. CDR3 bases: TGTGCCACCAGTGATTTAACAGGGTTCGGGCAGTTCTTC. The chain couples TRBV24-1 to TRBJ2-1; tentative D call: TRBD1 (6 bases). Per the germline V gene, CDR1 is KGHDR and CDR2 is SFDVKD. This CDR3 is built from 13 residues. V lost 1 base to trimming and J lost 12 bases, with 12 bases between them.

This chain uses TRBV28 with TRBJ2-2; TRBD1 aligns across 8 bases. Germline assignment: CDR1 MDHEN and CDR2 SYDVKM. This CDR3 is built from 16 residues. V trimming: 1 base; J trimming: 5 bases; junction bases outside the gene matches: 6. Here the CDR3 reads CASSLLGTGGTGELFF. CDR3 in DNA: TGTGCCAGCAGTTTATTGGGTACAGGGGGAACCGGGGAGCTGTTTTTT.

V gene TRBV4-1 combines with J gene TRBJ2-3; 13 bases fit TRBD2. The V gene's germline CDR1 is MGHRA and CDR2 YSYEKL. The CDR3 runs 16 residues. The junction had 2 bases not matched to a gene; V was cut back by 3 bases and J by 2 bases. DNA for the CDR3: TGCGCCAGCAGCCACGGACTAGCGGGGGCCACAGATACGCAGTATTTT. Protein product: CASSHGLAGATDTQYF.

This clonotype was seen more than once but under ten times. The CDR3 reads CASSYGVLGAYEQYF. DNA of the CDR3: TGTGCCAGCAGTTATGGGGTTCTTGGGGCCTACGAGCAGTACTTC. This chain connects TRBV28 to TRBJ2-7; D remains ambiguous. From germline, CDR1 is MDHEN and CDR2 SYDVKM. The germline V and J ends were trimmed by 4 bases and 2 bases, with 15 bases remaining between them. The CDR3 sequence is 15 residues long. The entire variable domain, with the rest obtained from reference TRBV28 and TRBJ2-7, is as follows: DVKVTQSSRYLVKRTGEKVFLECVQDMDHENMFWYRQDPGLGLRLIYFSYDVKMKEKGDIPEGYSVSREKKERFSLILESASTNQTSMYLCASSYGVLGAYEQYFGPGTRLTVT.

J is TRBJ2-7 and V is TRBV28, with D possibly being TRBD1 (5 bases). This CDR3 spans 16 amino acids. V was shortened by 5 bases and J by 2 bases, with 19 bases between the two germline ends. Germline CDR1 and CDR2: MDHEN and SYDVKM. Written as DNA, the CDR3 is TGTGCCAGCAGTCCCCGACTCCAGGGCGGTACCTACGAGCAGTACTTC. Its protein product is CASSPRLQGGTYEQYF.

V is TRBV20-1 and J is TRBJ1-1, with 7 nucleotides matching TRBD1. CDR1 and CDR2 (germline): DFQATT, SNEGSKA (reference sequence). V lost 7 bases, J lost 0 bases, and 8 bases stayed unmatched. The CDR3 is 14 amino acids. The CDR3 nucleotides read TGCAGTGTAATACAGGGGTCCTTGAACACTGAAGCTTTCTTT. Amino acids: CSVIQGSLNTEAFF.

This clonotype was seen many times. The chain is built from TRBV12-3 or TRBV12-4 and TRBJ2-2, with unresolved D. Trimming cost V 7 bases and J 4 bases, with 13 bases left between them. This CDR3 region has 14 residues. CDR3 amino acids: CASKRQPSTGELFF. The CDR3 DNA follows: TGTGCCAGCAAAAGACAACCATCCACCGGGGAGCTGTTTTTT.

The chain couples TRBV20-1 to TRBJ1-4, with a tentative D call TRBD1 (5 bases). The V gene lost 1 base and the J gene lost 5 bases, with 14 bases spanning the gap. Looked up from germline, CDR1 is DFQATT and CDR2 is SNEGSKA (reference sequence). This CDR3 contains 15 residues. The CDR3 sequence: CSARALDSLNEKLFF. CDR3 sequence (DNA): TGCAGTGCTAGAGCTCTAGACAGCCTAAATGAAAAACTGTTTTTT.

This chain uses TRBV3-1 with TRBJ2-3; 7 nucleotides align to TRBD1. The CDR3 contains 15 residues. The germline V gene encodes CDR1 LGHDT and CDR2 YNNKEL (reference sequence). With V trimmed by 6 bases and J by 3 bases, 9 bases remained unmatched. Here the CDR3 reads CASRKQGLVTDTQYF. The CDR3 DNA is TGTGCCAGCAGAAAACAGGGGTTGGTGACAGATACGCAGTATTTT.

In its sample, this clonotype was seen many times. This sequence joins TRBV12-3 or TRBV12-4 and TRBJ2-1, with D hard to call. The length of the CDR3 is 11 residues. The V gene lost 3 bases and the J gene lost 8 bases, with 5 bases spanning the gap. CDR3 protein: CASSFGDEQFF. As DNA, the CDR3 is TGTGCCAGCAGTTTTGGGGATGAGCAGTTCTTC.

The V gene is TRBV6-1, the J gene TRBJ1-2; D uncertain. CDR3 size: 14 residues. Trimming stripped 1 base from V and 2 bases from J, with 8 bases between. Per the germline V gene, CDR1 is MNHNS and CDR2 is SASEGT. The CDR3 protein is CASSEVVVNYGYTF. The CDR3 DNA follows: TGTGCCAGCAGTGAAGTGGTAGTCAACTATGGCTACACCTTC.

The genes are TRBV5-4 and TRBJ2-3, with D uncertain. There are 16 residues in the CDR3. Between the trimmed V and J ends, which lost 0 bases and 0 bases, there was a span of 11 bases. Germline V lookup: CDR1 SGHNT, CDR2 YYREEE (reference sequence). CDR3 in amino acids: CASSLVEHPSTDTQYF. The CDR3 DNA reads as TGTGCCAGCAGCTTGGTCGAACACCCTAGCACAGATACGCAGTATTTT.

This clonotype was found a few times. CDR3: CASSVGPEAGNYGYTF. CDR3 nucleotide sequence: TGTGCCAGCAGCGTAGGCCCCGAGGCTGGGAACTATGGCTACACCTTC. J is TRBJ1-2 and V is TRBV9; D gene ambiguous. The CDR3 loop spans 16 amino acids. CDR1 and CDR2 (germline): SGDLS, YYNGEE. Trimming took 0 bases from V and 2 from J, leaving 14 bases between them.

This clonotype was seen a few times. The chain combines TRBV5-1 with TRBJ2-7; 8 bases are a match to TRBD1. With V trimmed by 3 bases and J by 3 bases, 2 bases remained unmatched. This CDR3 contains 13 residues. The germline gives CDR1 SGHRS, CDR2 YFSETQ. CDR3 nucleotides: TGCGCCAGCAGCTATGGACAGGGCTACGAGCAGTACGTC. Translated, it gives CASSYGQGYEQYV.

The V gene is TRBV28, the J gene TRBJ2-7; 12 nucleotides match TRBD2. Unmatched junction bases numbered 3, after V lost 8 bases and J lost 4 bases. The CDR3 totals 13 residues. CDR1 is MDHEN and CDR2 is SYDVKM in the germline V gene. This CDR3 is CASGTSGRYEQYF. The CDR3 DNA is TGTGCCAGCGGCACTAGCGGGAGGTACGAGCAGTACTTC.

The genes are TRBV2 and TRBJ1-2; TRBD1 might be the D (6 bases). The V end lost 7 bases, the J end lost 5 bases, and 11 bases lay between the germline ends. Germline V gene data show CDR1 as SNHLY and CDR2 as FYNNEI. CDR3 size: 12 residues. The CDR3 DNA follows: TGTGCCAGCACTCGACAGGAATATGGCTACACCTTC. This translates into CASTRQEYGYTF.